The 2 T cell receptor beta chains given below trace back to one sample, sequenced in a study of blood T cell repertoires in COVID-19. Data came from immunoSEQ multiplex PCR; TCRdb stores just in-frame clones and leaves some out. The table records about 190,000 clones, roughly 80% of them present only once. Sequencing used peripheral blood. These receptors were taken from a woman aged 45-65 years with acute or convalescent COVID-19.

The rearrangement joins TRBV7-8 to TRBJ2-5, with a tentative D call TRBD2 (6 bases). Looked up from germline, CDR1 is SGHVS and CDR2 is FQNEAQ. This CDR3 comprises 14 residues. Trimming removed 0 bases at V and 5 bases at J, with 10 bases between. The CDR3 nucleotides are TGTGCCAGCAGCTTAGCTTGGGGGAGGGAGACCCAGTACTTC. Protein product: CASSLAWGRETQYF.

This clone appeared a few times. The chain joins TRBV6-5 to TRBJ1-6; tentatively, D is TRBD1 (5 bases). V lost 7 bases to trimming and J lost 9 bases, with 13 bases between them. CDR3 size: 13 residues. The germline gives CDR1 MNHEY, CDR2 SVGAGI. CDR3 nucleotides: TGTGCCAGCAATCAGGGTGAGAGTTCACCCCTCCACTTT. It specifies CASNQGESSPLHF.